This T cell receptor beta chain was recovered during a study of shared clonotypes between healthy human individuals. Looking at the study overall: CD4 naive and memory got three plates each, CD8 naive two, CD8 memory one.

Clones were read by immunoSEQ multiplex PCR, and TCRdb kept only the in-frame ones, dropping some. Among roughly 2.5 million clones, around nine tenths were seen once, and the ten largest hold under 0.15%. This CDR3 spans 12 amino acids. Trimming cost V 1 base and J 10 bases; bases outside gene matches: 3. Germline CDR1 reads MDHEN; CDR2 reads SYDVKM. The sequenced sample consisted of naive CD4+ T cells sorted from blood. Subset described: CD45RA+ positively selected. The clonotype originates from a man between 18 and 29 years old in good health. The chain combines TRBV28 with TRBJ1-1, with 7 positions matching TRBD1. The CDR3 nucleotides read TGTGCCAGCAGTTTATACAGGGGAGGAGCTTTCTTT. Amino acid sequence: CASSLYRGGAFF.